These 25 T cell receptor beta chains share one sample of origin, sequenced in a study of T cell responses to AZD1222 COVID-19 vaccine. The data were produced by immunoSEQ multiplex PCR, yet TCRdb's version contains in-frame clones alone and is incomplete. The sample has approximately 140,000 clones, 92% seen once; the top ten hold just over 3%. The sample consisted of peripheral blood, taken on day 0 of AZD1222 vaccination. The receptors were gathered from an adult in good health.

The chain is built from TRBV7-9 and TRBJ1-2; 10 nucleotides line up with TRBD1. Germline V CDR1 and CDR2: SEHNR, FQNEAQ (reference sequence). This CDR3 comprises 14 residues. V dropped 2 bases and J dropped 8; count of bases not matched to a gene: 5. CDR3 region: CASSLLGTGDGYTF. CDR3 DNA: TGTGCCAGCAGCTTACTTGGGACAGGGGACGGCTACACCTTC.

This chain uses TRBV27 with TRBJ2-1; no clear D. There are 17 residues in the CDR3. Germline V CDR1 and CDR2: MNHEY, SMNVEV (reference sequence). CDR3 sequence: CAGPNRSRLRVNNEQFF. The CDR3 bases are TGTGCTGGACCCAATCGCAGTCGTTTACGAGTTAACAATGAGCAGTTCTTC.

This clone occurred a few times. Additional DNA sequences in this sample encode the identical CDR3. The chain combines TRBV28 with TRBJ1-1; TRBD1 aligns across 8 bases. Germline V gene sequence: CDR1 MDHEN, CDR2 SYDVKM. The length of the CDR3 is 15 residues. The V and J ends lost 2 bases and 4 bases, in that order; junction bases with no gene match: 6. CDR3 nucleotide sequence: TGTGCCAGCAGTTTACCAGGACAGGGAGGCACTGAAGCTTTCTTT. Its protein product is CASSLPGQGGTEAFF.

In regard to this clone: A junction boundary mismatches the germline segment, possibly from a read error. This chain uses TRBV15 with TRBJ1-5, with 12 bases fitting TRBD1. CDR1 is LNHNV, CDR2 YYDKDF, per germline (reference sequence). The CDR3 is 16 residues long. The CDR3 here is CATSREGTGGDQPQHF. The DNA for the CDR3 is TGTGCCACCAGCCGAGAAGGGACAGGGGGCGATCAGCCCCAGCATTTT.

The chain couples TRBV9 to TRBJ1-1, with D uncertain. The V gene's germline CDR1 is SGDLS and CDR2 YYNGEE. V was cut by 3 bases and J by 4 bases, with 4 bases left in between. The CDR3 runs 11 residues. As DNA, the CDR3 is TGTGCCAGCAGCGCGGGCACTGAAGCTTTCTTT. Translation: CASSAGTEAFF.

V gene TRBV6-5 combines with J gene TRBJ1-5; D unresolved. V lost 11 bases and J 3 bases, leaving 17 bases between the germline ends. CDR1 and CDR2 from the germline V gene are MNHEY and SVGAGI. The CDR3 has 14 residues. DNA of the CDR3: TGTGCCCCCTCTTCTCTTAGGGACAATCAGCCCCAGCATTTT. It encodes CAPSSLRDNQPQHF.

This rearrangement joins TRBV6-5 to TRBJ1-5; weak D call: TRBD1 (5 bases). Germline V gene sequence: CDR1 MNHEY, CDR2 SVGAGI. The CDR3 loop spans 12 amino acids. V was shortened by 8 bases and J by 5 bases, with 10 bases between the two germline ends. CDR3 bases: TGTGCCAGCGGTAGGGGAGATCAGCCCCAGCATTTT. Its translation: CASGRGDQPQHF.

The V and J genes are TRBV24-1 and TRBJ1-5; possible D gene TRBD1, 5 bases. V was cut by 7 bases and J by 4 bases, with 13 bases left in between. Germline lookup yields CDR1 KGHDR and CDR2 SFDVKD. The CDR3 is made up of 14 amino acids. The CDR3 loop is CATRGTGENQPQHF. CDR3 coding DNA: TGTGCCACCAGAGGGACGGGGGAGAATCAGCCCCAGCATTTT.

The chain uses TRBV2 and TRBJ2-5; no clear D. The CDR3 spans 13 residues. Looked up from germline, CDR1 is SNHLY and CDR2 is FYNNEI. The germline V and J ends were trimmed by 6 bases and 0 bases, with 8 bases remaining between them. CDR3 amino acids: CASSPPYQETQYF. The CDR3, as DNA: TGTGCCAGCAGCCCCCCGTACCAAGAGACCCAGTACTTC.

The chain employs TRBV5-1 and TRBJ2-7; 7 bases map to TRBD2. This CDR3 has 18 residues. Losses at the gene ends were 3 bases for V and 4 bases for J; bases not matched to a gene: 19. CDR1 is SGHRS and CDR2 is YFSETQ in the germline V gene. The CDR3 nucleotides read TGCGCCAGCAGCTCCTTGGGCTCTAGCGGACGCAAGTGGTACGAGCAGTACTTC. Translating gives CASSSLGSSGRKWYEQYF.

The chain employs TRBV29-1 and TRBJ2-2; TRBD1 agrees at 8 bases. This CDR3 comprises 16 residues. Germline V gives CDR1 SQVTM, CDR2 ANQGSEA. The trim removed 1 base at V and 5 bases at J, leaving 9 bases unmatched. Here the CDR3 reads CSVEGPGQGKTGELFF. CDR3 sequence (DNA): TGCAGCGTTGAAGGCCCCGGACAGGGAAAGACCGGGGAGCTGTTTTTT.

This clone is a singleton in its sample. The CDR3 protein is CASSLRDRLTGNTIYF. Here the CDR3 DNA reads TGTGCCAGCAGCCTAAGGGACAGGCTAACAGGAAACACCATATATTTT. V gene TRBV28 combines with J gene TRBJ1-3; 8 bases line up with TRBD1. Per germline, CDR1 MDHEN and CDR2 SYDVKM. J lost 4 bases, V lost 6 bases, and 11 bases had no gene match. This CDR3 region has 16 residues.

As DNA, the CDR3 is TGTGCCAGCTCACCGACAGACCTCACAGATACGCAGTATTTT. It translates to CASSPTDLTDTQYF. The chain uses TRBV18 and TRBJ2-3; tentatively, D is TRBD1 (5 bases). This CDR3 is built from 14 residues. CDR1 and CDR2 from the germline V gene are KGHSH and LQKENI. V lost 3 bases and J lost 2, with 9 bases in between.

The V and J genes are TRBV10-1 and TRBJ2-1; D not resolved. The V end was cut by 4 bases, the J end by 7 bases, with 8 bases between. There are 12 residues in the CDR3. Germline V lookup: CDR1 WNHNN, CDR2 SYGVQD (reference sequence). The CDR3, as DNA: TGCGCCAGCAGTGTGGGATCTAATGAGCAGTTCTTC. As protein: CASSVGSNEQFF.

The chain recombines TRBV7-9 with TRBJ2-7; no clear D. Trimming took off 1 base at V and 6 bases at J, with 13 bases between the two ends. Per the germline V gene, CDR1 is SEHNR and CDR2 is FQNEAQ (reference sequence). The CDR3 is 14 amino acids. Here the CDR3 reads CASSLDVVPGEQYF. The CDR3 region has the DNA TGTGCCAGCAGCTTAGACGTGGTCCCTGGCGAGCAGTACTTC.

The chain has TRBV3-1 (or the pseudogene TRBV3-2) and TRBJ1-5, with D perhaps TRBD1 (5 bases). With 0 bases removed from V and 4 bases from J, the gap between germline ends came to 13 bases. This CDR3 is built from 16 residues. The germline gives CDR1 LGHDT, CDR2 YNNKEL (reference sequence). The CDR3 DNA reads as TGTGCCAGCAGCCAAGATAGTACCGGGGGAAATCAGCCCCAGCATTTT. Amino acid sequence: CASSQDSTGGNQPQHF.

The chain uses TRBV5-1 and TRBJ2-7, with 7 bases aligning to TRBD2. Germline V lookup: CDR1 SGHRS, CDR2 YFSETQ. V dropped 2 bases and J dropped 2; count of bases not matched to a gene: 4. This CDR3 is built from 14 residues. CDR3 sequence (DNA): TGCGCCAGCAGCTTATCCGGGACTACCTACGAGCAGTACTTC. This sequence encodes CASSLSGTTYEQYF.

The chain couples TRBV5-4 to TRBJ2-7, with TRBD1 matching over 8 bases. Germline values: CDR1 SGHNT, CDR2 YYREEE (reference sequence). The CDR3 is 16 residues long. After removal of 5 bases from V and 2 bases from J, the junction contained 12 bases not matched to a gene. The CDR3: CASSHDRETGAYEQYF. In nucleotides, the CDR3 is TGTGCCAGCAGTCACGACCGGGAGACAGGGGCCTACGAGCAGTACTTC.

The V gene is TRBV19, the J gene TRBJ1-1; D is unresolved. Germline loops: CDR1 LNHDA, CDR2 SQIVND (reference sequence). The CDR3 covers 18 residues. Trimming took off 1 base at V and 1 base at J, with 19 bases between the two ends. CDR3 coding DNA: TGTGCCAGTAGTATAGTCCCTAGTCGGCACCTAGGGAACACTGAAGCTTTCTTT. It codes for CASSIVPSRHLGNTEAFF. The full variable domain, in which reference TRBV19 and TRBJ1-1 provide the parts outside the CDR3, is DGGITQSPKYLFRKEGQNVTLSCEQNLNHDAMYWYRQDPGQGLRLIYYSQIVNDFQKGDIAEGYSVSREKKESFPLTVTSAQKNPTAFYLCASSIVPSRHLGNTEAFFGQGTRLTVV.

The chain couples TRBV5-6 to TRBJ1-4; a weak D match, TRBD1 (5 bases). V lost 4 bases and J lost 8, with 18 bases in between. Germline V gene sequence: CDR1 SGHDT, CDR2 YYEEEE. The CDR3 spans 15 residues. The CDR3 sequence is CASSQTDRGEEKLFF. The CDR3 region has the DNA TGTGCCAGCAGCCAAACGGATCGGGGGGAAGAAAAACTGTTTTTT.

The chain carries TRBV9 and TRBJ2-6; unclear D gene. Germline V gives CDR1 SGDLS, CDR2 YYNGEE. The CDR3 has 16 residues. V was pared by 0 bases and J by 1 base, with 8 bases between. The CDR3 sequence: CASSVGVLSGANVLTF. Written as DNA, the CDR3 is TGTGCCAGCAGCGTAGGGGTGCTTTCTGGGGCCAACGTCCTGACTTTC.

This clone was detected a few times. The rearrangement uses TRBV4-3 and TRBJ1-3; 8 bases are shared with TRBD1. Losses at the gene ends were 3 bases for V and 0 bases for J; bases not matched to a gene: 13. Germline CDR1 and CDR2: LGHNA and YSLEER. There are 19 residues in the CDR3. This chain's CDR3 is CASSHHDRGILRSGNTIYF. The DNA of the CDR3 is TGCGCCAGCAGCCATCACGACAGGGGAATCCTTCGCTCTGGAAACACCATATATTTT.

The V and J genes are TRBV18 and TRBJ2-6, with 7 nucleotides matching TRBD2. The CDR3 runs to 20 residues. The trim removed 3 bases at V and 0 bases at J, leaving 14 bases unmatched. The germline V gene has CDR1 KGHSH and CDR2 LQKENI. CDR3 bases: TGTGCCAGCTCACCGGCAGGTCCCAGCGGGATGATCTCTGGGGCCAACGTCCTGACTTTC. Translating gives CASSPAGPSGMISGANVLTF. Full variable domain (rest looked up from reference TRBV18 and TRBJ2-6): NAGVMQNPRHLVRRRGQEARLRCSPMKGHSHVYWYRQLPEEGLKFMVYLQKENIIDESGMPKERFSAEFPKEGPSILRIQQVVRGDSAAYFCASSPAGPSGMISGANVLTFGAGSRLTVL.

The V gene is TRBV18, the J gene TRBJ1-1, with a weak D call TRBD1 (5 bases). Between the trimmed V and J ends, which lost 2 bases and 0 bases, there was a span of 13 bases. The CDR3 totals 16 residues. In germline, CDR1 is KGHSH, CDR2 LQKENI. DNA of the CDR3: TGTGCCAGCTCACCAAGGGGAGCAGACATGAACACTGAAGCTTTCTTT. It encodes CASSPRGADMNTEAFF. The full variable domain, in which reference TRBV18 and TRBJ1-1 provide the parts outside the CDR3, is NAGVMQNPRHLVRRRGQEARLRCSPMKGHSHVYWYRQLPEEGLKFMVYLQKENIIDESGMPKERFSAEFPKEGPSILRIQQVVRGDSAAYFCASSPRGADMNTEAFFGQGTRLTVV.

The CDR3 nucleotides read TGTGCCAGCAGGGGCGGGAGTAGAGAGAATGAGCAGTTCTTC. It codes for CASRGGSRENEQFF. This chain joins TRBV7-9 and TRBJ2-1, with TRBD2 identical over 7 bases. Trimming at V came to 6 bases and at J to 7 bases, leaving 9 bases not matched to a gene. There are 14 residues in the CDR3. CDR1 and CDR2 from the germline V gene are SEHNR and FQNEAQ (reference sequence).